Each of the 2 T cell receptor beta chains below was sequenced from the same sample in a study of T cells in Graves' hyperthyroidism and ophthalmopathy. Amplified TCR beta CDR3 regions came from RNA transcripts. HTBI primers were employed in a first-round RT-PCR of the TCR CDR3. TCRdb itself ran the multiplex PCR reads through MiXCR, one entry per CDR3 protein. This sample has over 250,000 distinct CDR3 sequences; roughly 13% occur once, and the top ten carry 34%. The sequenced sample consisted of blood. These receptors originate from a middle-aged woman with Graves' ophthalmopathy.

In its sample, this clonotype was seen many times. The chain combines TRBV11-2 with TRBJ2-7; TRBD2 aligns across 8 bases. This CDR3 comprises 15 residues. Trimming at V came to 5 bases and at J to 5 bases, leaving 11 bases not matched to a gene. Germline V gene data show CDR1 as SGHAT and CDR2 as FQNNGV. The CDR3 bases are TGTGCCAGCAGCCGGGGGGGGACCGCGTGGGACGAGCAGTACTTC. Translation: CASSRGGTAWDEQYF.

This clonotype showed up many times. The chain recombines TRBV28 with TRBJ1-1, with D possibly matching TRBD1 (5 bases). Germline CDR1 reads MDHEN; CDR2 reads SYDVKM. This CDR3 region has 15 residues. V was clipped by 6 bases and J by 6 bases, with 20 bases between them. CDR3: CASRLGTAGVSEAFF. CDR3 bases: TGTGCCAGCAGATTGGGGACGGCGGGAGTTTCTGAAGCTTTCTTT.